This TCR beta chain appears in the sequencing data of a study of T cell changes during pregnancy in multiple sclerosis. Repertoires were generated with immunoSEQ multiplex PCR, while TCRdb's copy carries only in-frame clones and drops some. The sample shows around 56,000 clones, 75% to 95% of them seen only once. V lost 6 bases and J lost 0; bases outside the gene matches: 3. The CDR3 is 15 residues long. The germline V gene encodes CDR1 MNHNS and CDR2 SASEGT. The specimen was peripheral blood, collected in the first trimester of pregnancy. The gene calls are TRBV6-1 and TRBJ1-5; 9 nucleotides line up with TRBD1. The source of this sequence is a female donor in good health, enrolled as a control in a pregnancy study. The DNA for the CDR3 is TGTGCCAGCAGGGACAGGGGCCGTAGCAATCAGCCCCAGCATTTT. Its translation is CASRDRGRSNQPQHF.